Shown below are 11 T cell receptor beta chains from a single sample sequenced in a study of control samples from healthy donors and cancer patients. Repertoires were generated with immunoSEQ multiplex PCR, while TCRdb's copy carries only in-frame clones and drops some. This table holds about 44,000 clones, about 87% found once. Source material: PBMCs. These receptors all stem from a woman aged 55-70 years with lung cancer.

The chain combines TRBV12-3 or TRBV12-4 with TRBJ2-7; weak D call: TRBD2 (5 bases). The CDR3 sequence is 12 residues long. Trimming removed 6 bases from V and 6 bases from J, with 12 bases in between. The CDR3 bases are TGTGCCAGCAGCGAGGGCCTTTCCGAGCAGTACTTC. Protein: CASSEGLSEQYF.

The chain couples TRBV28 to TRBJ1-1; D is uncertain. Germline V CDR1 and CDR2: MDHEN, SYDVKM. The CDR3 contains 12 residues. V shed 6 bases and J shed 5 bases, with 10 bases lying between them. This chain's CDR3 is CASREMGTEAFF. CDR3 DNA: TGTGCCAGCAGGGAGATGGGGACTGAAGCTTTCTTT.

The V call is TRBV28, the J call TRBJ2-6; TRBD1 aligns across 9 bases. Germline loops: CDR1 MDHEN, CDR2 SYDVKM. The trim removed 4 bases at V and 1 base at J, leaving 5 bases unmatched. The CDR3 spans 17 residues. CDR3 nucleotides: TGTGCCAGCAGTTCACGGGACAGGGCTTCTGGGGCCAACGTCCTGACTTTC. It codes for CASSSRDRASGANVLTF.

V usage is TRBV7-9 and J usage is TRBJ2-3; D remains ambiguous. This CDR3 spans 15 amino acids. The germline V and J ends were trimmed by 1 base and 2 bases, with 10 bases remaining between them. CDR1 is SEHNR, CDR2 FQNEAQ, per germline (reference sequence). The CDR3 is CASSLGQQPTDTQYF. CDR3 coding DNA: TGTGCCAGCAGCTTAGGGCAGCAACCCACAGATACGCAGTATTTT.

V gene TRBV7-9 combines with J gene TRBJ1-2, with D possibly matching TRBD1 (6 bases). The length of the CDR3 is 13 residues. The germline V and J ends were trimmed by 5 bases and 5 bases, with 12 bases remaining between them. From germline, CDR1 is SEHNR and CDR2 FQNEAQ (reference sequence). In DNA form, the CDR3 reads TGTGCCAGCAGCGACCCAGGGGCGTATGGCTACACCTTC. This codes for CASSDPGAYGYTF.

The chain uses TRBV6-5 and TRBJ1-1; D is unclear. The CDR3 length is 14 residues. Trimming removed 2 bases from V and 1 base from J, with 8 bases in between. The germline gives CDR1 MNHEY, CDR2 SVGAGI. Here the CDR3 DNA reads TGTGCCAGCAGTTACGATTCTAGGAACACTGAAGCTTTCTTT. This encodes CASSYDSRNTEAFF.

This sequence joins TRBV27 and TRBJ2-7; 9 positions match TRBD1. CDR1 is MNHEY and CDR2 is SMNVEV in the germline V gene (reference sequence). Trimming cost V 8 bases and J 5 bases; bases outside gene matches: 10. The CDR3 is 14 amino acids. CDR3 nucleotide sequence: TGTGCCAGCGGATTCGGACAGGGGCTGCACGAGCAGTACTTC. This gives the protein CASGFGQGLHEQYF.

The rearrangement joins TRBV7-2 to TRBJ2-5, with D tentatively TRBD1 (5 bases). The CDR3 has 15 amino acids. Trimming removed 2 bases at V and 2 bases at J, with 12 bases between. The germline V gene has CDR1 SGHTA and CDR2 FQGNSA. CDR3 nucleotides: TGTGCCAGCAGCTTAAGGGCAGGGAAACAAGAGACCCAGTACTTC. It is translated as CASSLRAGKQETQYF.

The chain carries TRBV6-5 and TRBJ2-7; no definite D call. This CDR3 has 13 residues. Germline V gene lookup returns CDR1 MNHEY and CDR2 SVGAGI. V was shortened by 6 bases and J by 4 bases, with 13 bases between the two germline ends. For the CDR3, the DNA is TGTGCCAGCAGCCCCCAGGACGGGTACGAGCAGTACTTC. Translation gives CASSPQDGYEQYF.

CDR3 loop: CSVLRLAKNIQYF. CDR3 coding DNA: TGCAGCGTTCTGCGATTAGCCAAAAACATTCAGTACTTC. The chain has TRBV29-1 and TRBJ2-4, with D unresolved. Germline V lookup: CDR1 SQVTM, CDR2 ANQGSEA. The CDR3 has 13 residues. V lost 5 bases to trimming and J lost 0 bases, with 8 bases between them.

This chain joins TRBV12-5 and TRBJ2-1, with TRBD2 matching over 11 bases. The germline V gene has CDR1 LGHNT and CDR2 FRNRAP. J was trimmed by 2 bases and V by 0 bases; bases with no gene match: 12. The CDR3 covers 20 residues. The CDR3 DNA follows: TGTGCTAGTGGTTTGGTAGTAGCGGGAGGGCCAGTATGGACCTACAATGAGCAGTTCTTC. Its protein product is CASGLVVAGGPVWTYNEQFF.